Listed here is a single T cell receptor beta chain. CDR3 size: 17 residues. V was clipped by 6 bases and J by 2 bases; unmatched bases: 9. This specimen comes from a study of blood T cell repertoires in COVID-19. Assay used: immunoSEQ multiplex PCR; TCRdb lists only in-frame clones, some missing. The profile shows approximately 170,000 clones, about 80% of them singletons. V gene TRBV23-1 combines with J gene TRBJ2-5; 13 nucleotides agree with TRBD2. TRBV23-1 is designated an ORF whose function remains uncertain. The clonotype was recovered from a human donor with acute or convalescent COVID-19. The donor label of this sample is uncertain. Specimen: peripheral blood. CDR3 sequence reads: CASRKLTSGREQETQYF. Written as DNA, the CDR3 is TGCGCCAGCAGGAAATTAACTAGCGGGAGGGAACAAGAGACCCAGTACTTC.